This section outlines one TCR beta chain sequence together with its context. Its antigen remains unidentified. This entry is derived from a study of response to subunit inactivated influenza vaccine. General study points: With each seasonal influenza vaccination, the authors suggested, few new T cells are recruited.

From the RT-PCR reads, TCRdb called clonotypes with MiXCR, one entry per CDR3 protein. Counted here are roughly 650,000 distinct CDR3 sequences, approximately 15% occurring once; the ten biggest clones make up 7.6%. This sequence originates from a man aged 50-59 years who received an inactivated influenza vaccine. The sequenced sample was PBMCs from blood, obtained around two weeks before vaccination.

The CDR3 sequence is CASSLFVGAGELFF. In DNA, the CDR3 is TGTGCCAGCAGCTTGTTCGTGGGTGCCGGGGAGCTGTTTTTT. The chain couples TRBV7-2 to TRBJ2-2; D remains ambiguous. The CDR3 loop spans 14 amino acids. Trimming took 3 bases from V and 6 from J, leaving 11 bases between them. The germline gives CDR1 SGHTA, CDR2 FQGNSA.